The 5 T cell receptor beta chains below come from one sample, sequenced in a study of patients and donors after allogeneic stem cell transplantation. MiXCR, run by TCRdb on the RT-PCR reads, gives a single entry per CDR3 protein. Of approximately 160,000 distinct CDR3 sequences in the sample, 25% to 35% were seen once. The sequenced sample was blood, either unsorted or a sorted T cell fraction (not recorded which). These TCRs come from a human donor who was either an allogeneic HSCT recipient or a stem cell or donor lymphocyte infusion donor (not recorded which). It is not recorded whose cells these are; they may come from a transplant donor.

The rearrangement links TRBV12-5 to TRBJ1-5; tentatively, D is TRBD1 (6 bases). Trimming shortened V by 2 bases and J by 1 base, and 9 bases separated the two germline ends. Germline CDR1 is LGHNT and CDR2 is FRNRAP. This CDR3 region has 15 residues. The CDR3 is CASGLFGQSNQPQHF. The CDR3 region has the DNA TGTGCTAGTGGTTTGTTTGGACAGAGCAATCAGCCCCAGCATTTT.

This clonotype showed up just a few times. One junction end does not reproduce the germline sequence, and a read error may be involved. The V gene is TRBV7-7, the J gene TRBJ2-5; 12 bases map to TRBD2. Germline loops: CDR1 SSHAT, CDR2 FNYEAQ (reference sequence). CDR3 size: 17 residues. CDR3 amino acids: CASSLGLAGGYQETQYF. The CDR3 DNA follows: TGTGCTAGCAGCTTAGGGCTAGCGGGGGGGTACCAAGAGACCCAGTACTTC.

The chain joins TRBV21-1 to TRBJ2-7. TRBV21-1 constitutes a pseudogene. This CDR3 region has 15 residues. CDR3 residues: CASSHPFGPSYEQYF. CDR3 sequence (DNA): TGTGCCAGCAGCCACCCATTCGGACCCTCCTACGAGCAGTACTTC.

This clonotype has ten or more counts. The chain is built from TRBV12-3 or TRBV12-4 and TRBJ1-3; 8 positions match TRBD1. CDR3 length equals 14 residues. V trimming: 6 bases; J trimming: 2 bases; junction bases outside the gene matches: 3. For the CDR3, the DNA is TGTGCCAGCAGCCCGACAGGGGCTGGAAACACCATATATTTT. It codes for CASSPTGAGNTIYF.

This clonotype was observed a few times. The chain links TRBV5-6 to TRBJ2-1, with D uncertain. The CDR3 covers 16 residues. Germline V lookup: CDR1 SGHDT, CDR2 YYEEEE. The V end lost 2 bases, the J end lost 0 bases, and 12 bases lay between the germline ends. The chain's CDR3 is CASSFPQWSSYNEQFF. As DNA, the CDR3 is TGTGCCAGCAGCTTTCCCCAATGGAGCTCCTACAATGAGCAGTTCTTC.